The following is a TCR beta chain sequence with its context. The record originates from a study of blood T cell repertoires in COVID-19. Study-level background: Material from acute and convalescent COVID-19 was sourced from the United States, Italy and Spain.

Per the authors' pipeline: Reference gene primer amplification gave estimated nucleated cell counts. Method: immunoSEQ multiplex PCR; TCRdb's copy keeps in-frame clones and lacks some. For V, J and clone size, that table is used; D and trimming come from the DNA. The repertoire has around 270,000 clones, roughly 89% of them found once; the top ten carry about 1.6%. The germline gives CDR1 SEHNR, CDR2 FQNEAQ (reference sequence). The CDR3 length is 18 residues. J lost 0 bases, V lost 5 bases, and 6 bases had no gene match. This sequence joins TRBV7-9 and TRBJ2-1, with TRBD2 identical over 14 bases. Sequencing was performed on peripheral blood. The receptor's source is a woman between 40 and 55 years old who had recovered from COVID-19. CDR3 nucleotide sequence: TGTGCCAGCAGCCCCGGACTAGCGGGGGGCAGCTCCTACAATGAGCAGTTCTTC. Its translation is CASSPGLAGGSSYNEQFF.